This T cell receptor (beta chain) was profiled in a study of persistence of HIV-infected CD4 T cells. Cells were stimulated nonspecifically with anti-CD3/anti-CD28 magnetic beads. Sorting selected CD4+ T cells upregulating both CD40 ligand and CD69. Before stimulation, PBMCs underwent CD8+ T cell depletion. The immunoSEQ assay was version 4, run in survey mode. Sequenced by immunoSEQ multiplex PCR; TCRdb stores in-frame clones only, minus some. The sample yields roughly 48,000 clones, roughly 90% seen once. About this clone itself: What it binds is unknown.

This CDR3 comprises 13 residues. CDR1 is MNHEY, CDR2 SVGAGI, per germline. Trimming removed 6 bases at V and 5 bases at J, with 14 bases between. The genes are TRBV6-5 and TRBJ2-7; D is possibly TRBD1 (5 bases). The sample was CD4+ T cells sorted from PBMCs after approximately 20-hour stimulation, taken from a patient who received antiretroviral therapy. This TCR derives from an adult woman with HIV who was CMV-seropositive. CDR3 protein: CASSSYRSHEQYF. As DNA, the CDR3 is TGTGCCAGCAGCTCCTACAGGTCCCACGAGCAGTACTTC.